Following are 7 T cell receptor beta chains from one sample sequenced in a study of cytomegalovirus exposure and HLA in healthy donors. Amplification used 60 Vbeta primers and 13 Jbeta primers. Method: immunoSEQ multiplex PCR; TCRdb's copy keeps in-frame clones and lacks some. The data show nearly 110,000 clones, with more than 65% seen just once and less than 0.95% held by the top ten. Material: PBMCs. The receptors originated from a boy younger than 18 in good health and CMV-seronegative.

The table lists this clone with a count of one. The rearrangement uses TRBV4-1 and TRBJ2-7, with 10 bases that match TRBD2. This CDR3 spans 20 amino acids. In germline, CDR1 is MGHRA, CDR2 YSYEKL. V was clipped by 0 bases and J by 0 bases; unmatched bases: 14. The CDR3, as DNA: TGCGCCAGCAGCCAAGATCCGGGGCTAGCGGGGGCCGTTAGCTCCTACGAGCAGTACTTC. It translates to CASSQDPGLAGAVSSYEQYF.

The rearrangement joins TRBV7-9 to TRBJ2-1; TRBD2 agrees at 10 bases. CDR1 and CDR2 (germline): SEHNR, FQNEAQ (reference sequence). The CDR3 is 15 residues long. J lost 7 bases, V lost 5 bases, and 8 bases had no gene match. CDR3 sequence (DNA): TGTGCCAGCAGCCCCATAGCGGGAGGACTGAATGAGCAGTTCTTC. Its translation: CASSPIAGGLNEQFF.

This clone appeared once. The V call is TRBV5-1, the J call TRBJ1-1; 7 bases agree with TRBD1. The CDR3 is 16 amino acids. Trimming took 4 bases from V and 5 from J; bases not matched to a gene: 14. Germline loops: CDR1 SGHRS, CDR2 YFSETQ. CDR3 loop: CASSIARGTSGTEAFF. In DNA form, the CDR3 reads TGCGCCAGCAGCATTGCCAGGGGGACTTCGGGGACTGAAGCTTTCTTT.

This chain joins TRBV7-8 and TRBJ1-6; a possible D gene is TRBD1 (5 bases). V shed 4 bases and J shed 4 bases, with 14 bases lying between them. The germline CDR1 and CDR2 sequences are SGHVS and FQNEAQ. This CDR3 region has 16 residues. In DNA form, the CDR3 reads TGTGCCAGCAGCTCCCCCGGTGGGGGGTATAATTCACCCCTCCACTTT. It encodes CASSSPGGGYNSPLHF.

V and J are TRBV5-1 and TRBJ2-6, with D possibly matching TRBD1 (5 bases). Germline V gene lookup returns CDR1 SGHRS and CDR2 YFSETQ. The CDR3 contains 15 residues. Between the trimmed V and J ends, which lost 2 bases and 1 base, there was a span of 7 bases. The DNA for the CDR3 is TGCGCCAGCAGCTTTCCAGGGTCTGGGGCCAACGTCCTGACTTTC. Amino acids: CASSFPGSGANVLTF.

This clone showed up just a few times. This chain uses TRBV9 with TRBJ2-7, with 8 bases fitting TRBD2. The junction had 10 bases not matched to a gene; V was cut back by 1 base and J by 7 bases. Germline CDR1 SGDLS, CDR2 YYNGEE. There are 15 residues in the CDR3. This chain's CDR3 is CASSVTAGGAGEQYF. DNA for the CDR3: TGTGCCAGCAGCGTAACCGCCGGGGGGGCTGGGGAGCAGTACTTC.

The J gene is TRBJ1-3, the V gene TRBV4-1; no clear D gene. Trimming left V 0 bases short and J 4 bases short, with 10 bases between. The length of the CDR3 is 15 residues. Germline V CDR1 and CDR2: MGHRA, YSYEKL. The DNA for the CDR3 is TGCGCCAGCAGCCAAGATACAGACAACGGAAACACCATATATTTT. Its translation is CASSQDTDNGNTIYF.